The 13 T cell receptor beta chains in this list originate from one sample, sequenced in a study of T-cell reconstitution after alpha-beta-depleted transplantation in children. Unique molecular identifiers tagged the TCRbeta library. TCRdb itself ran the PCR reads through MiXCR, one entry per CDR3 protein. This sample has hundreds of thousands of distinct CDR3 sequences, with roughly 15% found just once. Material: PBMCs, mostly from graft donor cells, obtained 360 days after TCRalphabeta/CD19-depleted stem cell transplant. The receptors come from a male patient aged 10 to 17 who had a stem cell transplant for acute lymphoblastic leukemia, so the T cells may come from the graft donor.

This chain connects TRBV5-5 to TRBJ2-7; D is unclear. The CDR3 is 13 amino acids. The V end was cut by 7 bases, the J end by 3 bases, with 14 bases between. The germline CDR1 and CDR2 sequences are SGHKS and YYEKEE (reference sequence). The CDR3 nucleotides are TGTGCCAGCCACCGCCCGGAGCGCTACGAGCAGTACTTC. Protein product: CASHRPERYEQYF.

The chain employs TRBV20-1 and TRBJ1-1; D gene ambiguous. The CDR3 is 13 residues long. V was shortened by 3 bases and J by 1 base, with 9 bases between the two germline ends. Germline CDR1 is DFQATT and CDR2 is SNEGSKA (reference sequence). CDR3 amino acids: CSARKQANTEAFF. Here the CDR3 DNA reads TGCAGTGCTAGGAAGCAGGCGAACACTGAAGCTTTCTTT.

In nucleotides, the CDR3 is TGCAGTGCTCGGTATCGGGCAGATACGCAGTATTTT. Its translation is CSARYRADTQYF. The chain has TRBV20-1 and TRBJ2-3; D is unclear. Germline V gene lookup returns CDR1 DFQATT and CDR2 SNEGSKA (reference sequence). V dropped 5 bases and J dropped 4 bases, with 10 bases sitting between them. The CDR3 length is 12 residues.

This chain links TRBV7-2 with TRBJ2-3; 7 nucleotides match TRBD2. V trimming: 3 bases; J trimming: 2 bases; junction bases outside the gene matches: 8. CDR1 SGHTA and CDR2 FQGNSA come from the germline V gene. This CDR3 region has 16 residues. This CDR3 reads CASSFPKRGPTDTQYF. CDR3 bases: TGTGCCAGCAGCTTCCCTAAGCGGGGCCCCACAGATACGCAGTATTTT.

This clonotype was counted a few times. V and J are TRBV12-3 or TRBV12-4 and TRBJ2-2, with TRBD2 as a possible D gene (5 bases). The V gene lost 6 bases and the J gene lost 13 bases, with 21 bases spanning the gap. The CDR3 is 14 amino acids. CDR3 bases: TGTGCCAGCAGCCGCCGGGCGGGTTCTGAGGTGCTGTTTTTT. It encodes CASSRRAGSEVLFF.

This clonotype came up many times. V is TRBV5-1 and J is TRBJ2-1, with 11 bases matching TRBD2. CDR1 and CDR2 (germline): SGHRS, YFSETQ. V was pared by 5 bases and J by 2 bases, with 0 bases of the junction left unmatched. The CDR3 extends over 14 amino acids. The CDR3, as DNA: TGCGCCAGCAGGGGACTAGCGGCCTACAATGAGCAGTTCTTC. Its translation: CASRGLAAYNEQFF.

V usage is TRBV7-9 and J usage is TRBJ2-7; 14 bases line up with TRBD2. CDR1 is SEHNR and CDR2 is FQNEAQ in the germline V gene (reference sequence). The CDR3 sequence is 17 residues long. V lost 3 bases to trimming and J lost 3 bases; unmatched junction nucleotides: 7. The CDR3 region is CASSLAGTSGRGYEQYF. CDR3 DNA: TGTGCCAGCAGCTTGGCCGGGACTAGCGGGAGAGGCTACGAGCAGTACTTC.

CDR3 nucleotides: TGCGCCAGCAGCTCAGCAGGGGGCGAGAGCTATGGCTACACCTTC. Translation: CASSSAGGESYGYTF. The chain joins TRBV5-1 to TRBJ1-2, with 8 bases identical to TRBD1. The length of the CDR3 is 15 residues. The V gene's germline CDR1 is SGHRS and CDR2 YFSETQ. V lost 3 bases and J lost 4; bases outside the gene matches: 8.

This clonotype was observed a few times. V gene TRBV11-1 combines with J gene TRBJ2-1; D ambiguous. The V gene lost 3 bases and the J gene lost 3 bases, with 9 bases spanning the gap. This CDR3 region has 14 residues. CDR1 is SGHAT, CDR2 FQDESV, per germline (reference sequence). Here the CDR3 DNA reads TGTGCCAGCAGCTTCTCCTGGTTCTACAATGAGCAGTTCTTC. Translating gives CASSFSWFYNEQFF.

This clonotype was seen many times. The CDR3 DNA follows: TGTGCCAGCAGCCAAGGGGCCGGGAGTCTGACAAATGAGCAGTTCTTC. Translating it yields CASSQGAGSLTNEQFF. The J gene is TRBJ2-1, the V gene TRBV4-2; D might be TRBD2 (6 bases). This CDR3 is 16 amino acids long. V lost 1 base, J lost 7 bases, and 17 bases lay in between. Looked up from germline, CDR1 is LGHNA and CDR2 is YNFKEQ.

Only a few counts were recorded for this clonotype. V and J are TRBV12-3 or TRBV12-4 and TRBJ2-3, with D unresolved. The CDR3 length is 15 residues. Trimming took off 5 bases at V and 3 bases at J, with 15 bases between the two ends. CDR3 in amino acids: CASSPRAPGTDTQYF. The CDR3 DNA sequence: TGTGCCAGCAGTCCACGAGCTCCCGGGACAGATACGCAGTATTTT.

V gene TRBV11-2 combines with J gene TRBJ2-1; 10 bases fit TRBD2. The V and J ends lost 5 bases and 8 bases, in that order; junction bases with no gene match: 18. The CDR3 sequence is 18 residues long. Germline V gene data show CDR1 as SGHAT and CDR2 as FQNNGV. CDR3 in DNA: TGTGCCAGCAGCGACCAGGGACTAGCGACTTTCGCGCGGGATGAGCAGTTCTTC. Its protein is CASSDQGLATFARDEQFF.

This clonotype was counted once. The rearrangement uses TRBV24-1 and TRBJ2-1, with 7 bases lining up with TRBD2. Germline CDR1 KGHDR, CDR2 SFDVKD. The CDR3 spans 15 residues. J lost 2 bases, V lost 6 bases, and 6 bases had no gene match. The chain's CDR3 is CATSRAGTTYNEQFF. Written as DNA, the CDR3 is TGTGCCACCAGTCGAGCGGGAACTACCTACAATGAGCAGTTCTTC.